A single sample is the source of the 20 T cell receptor beta chains below, sequenced in a study of T-cell reconstitution after alpha-beta-depleted transplantation in children. Unique molecular identifiers were incorporated when the TCRbeta library was constructed. TCRdb independently ran MiXCR on the PCR reads; one entry per CDR3 protein. In the table there are fewer than 750,000 distinct CDR3 sequences, 23% of which are singletons. The source was PBMCs, mostly from graft donor cells, collected 360 days after TCRalphabeta/CD19-depleted stem cell transplant. The receptor set was obtained from a boy under three years old who had a stem cell transplant for acute myeloid leukemia, so the T cells may come from the graft donor.

The chain recombines TRBV20-1 with TRBJ2-4; the D is unclear. V was cut by 0 bases and J by 0 bases, with 12 bases left in between. The germline V gene encodes CDR1 DFQATT and CDR2 SNEGSKA (reference sequence). CDR3 length: 16 residues. The CDR3 coding sequence is TGCAGTGCTAGAGATTCGTTTCCGCTAGCCAAAAACATTCAGTACTTC. Its translation: CSARDSFPLAKNIQYF.

This chain uses TRBV12-3 or TRBV12-4 with TRBJ2-5, with 12 positions matching TRBD2. CDR3 size: 17 residues. After removal of 5 bases from V and 1 base from J, the junction contained 8 bases not matched to a gene. The CDR3: CASSLWTSGTPQETQYF. The CDR3 coding sequence is TGTGCCAGCAGTCTATGGACTAGCGGGACGCCCCAAGAGACCCAGTACTTC.

This clonotype occurred a few times. The J gene is TRBJ2-5, the V gene TRBV12-3 or TRBV12-4; D unclear. CDR3 length: 13 amino acids. V was cut by 5 bases and J by 4 bases, with 11 bases left in between. CDR3 residues: CASSLRTGETQYF. In nucleotides, the CDR3 is TGTGCCAGCAGTCTCCGGACGGGAGAGACCCAGTACTTC.

V is TRBV6-2 or TRBV6-3 and J is TRBJ2-7; TRBD1 aligns across 10 bases. The CDR3 loop spans 14 amino acids. Germline V gene lookup returns CDR1 MNHEY and CDR2 SVGEGT. V was pared by 6 bases and J by 2 bases, with 4 bases of the junction left unmatched. The DNA for the CDR3 is TGTGCCAGCAGACCCGGGACAGGGGCCTACGAGCAGTACTTC. Residues: CASRPGTGAYEQYF.

The chain uses TRBV9 and TRBJ2-3; a weak D match, TRBD1 (5 bases). Germline V gene data show CDR1 as SGDLS and CDR2 as YYNGEE. The CDR3 totals 15 residues. V dropped 0 bases and J dropped 2 bases, with 10 bases sitting between them. The CDR3, as DNA: TGTGCCAGCAGCGTAGAGCGACAGCTCACAGATACGCAGTATTTT. As protein: CASSVERQLTDTQYF.

This clonotype was detected many times. CDR3 sequence reads: CASSFGTSYEQYV. DNA for the CDR3: TGTGCCAGCAGTTTCGGGACCTCCTACGAGCAGTACGTC. J is TRBJ2-7 and V is TRBV12-3 or TRBV12-4; TRBD1 or TRBD2 may be the D gene (5 bases each). Trimming shortened V by 3 bases and J by 0 bases, and 6 bases separated the two germline ends. This CDR3 spans 13 amino acids.

The table lists this clonotype with many counts. The V and J genes are TRBV11-2 and TRBJ2-1; 8 nucleotides line up with TRBD1. Germline CDR1 is SGHAT and CDR2 is FQNNGV. The CDR3 covers 17 residues. V was clipped by 1 base and J by 0 bases; unmatched bases: 5. The CDR3 DNA follows: TGTGCCAGCAGCTTAGGACGGACAGGGAGCTCCTACAATGAGCAGTTCTTC. This gives the protein CASSLGRTGSSYNEQFF.

The chain's CDR3 is CASREAGQPQHF. The CDR3 coding sequence is TGTGCCAGCAGGGAGGCAGGTCAGCCCCAGCATTTT. The chain carries TRBV27 and TRBJ1-5; the D is unclear. Per the germline V gene, CDR1 is MNHEY and CDR2 is SMNVEV (reference sequence). The CDR3 length is 12 residues. With 6 bases removed from V and 6 bases from J, the gap between germline ends came to 9 bases.

This clonotype has only a few counts. The rearrangement links TRBV7-2 to TRBJ2-2; 10 nucleotides agree with TRBD1. The length of the CDR3 is 17 residues. V shed 3 bases, J shed 7 bases, and the junction held 11 bases outside the gene matches. Per germline, CDR1 SGHTA and CDR2 FQGNSA. DNA for the CDR3: TGTGCCAGCAGCTTGGCCCCCGGGACAGGGGTTATCGGGGAGCTGTTTTTT. Amino acid sequence: CASSLAPGTGVIGELFF.

The rearrangement uses TRBV7-9 and TRBJ2-7; TRBD2 agrees at 8 bases. This CDR3 region has 16 residues. V lost 4 bases to trimming and J lost 3 bases; unmatched junction nucleotides: 11. Germline V gives CDR1 SEHNR, CDR2 FQNEAQ (reference sequence). DNA of the CDR3: TGTGCCAGCAGCTCGACCTACAGCGGGAGAAACTACGAGCAGTACTTC. Translating it yields CASSSTYSGRNYEQYF.

The chain joins TRBV4-2 to TRBJ2-3, with no clear D. Germline lookup yields CDR1 LGHNA and CDR2 YNFKEQ. The germline V and J ends were trimmed by 8 bases and 0 bases, with 21 bases remaining between them. The CDR3 has 17 residues. CDR3 region: CASASPPRTGSTDTQYF. DNA of the CDR3: TGTGCCAGCGCCAGTCCCCCCAGGACGGGTAGCACAGATACGCAGTATTTT.

This chain connects TRBV12-3 or TRBV12-4 to TRBJ2-5, with TRBD2 as a possible D gene (6 bases). Trimming took 3 bases from V and 5 from J, leaving 13 bases between them. The CDR3 runs 14 residues. In DNA, the CDR3 is TGTGCCAGCAGTTTTATGGGTGGGGGGGAGACCCAGTACTTC. It specifies CASSFMGGGETQYF.

V is TRBV2 and J is TRBJ2-5, with 7 bases fitting TRBD2. This CDR3 has 15 residues. CDR1 and CDR2 (germline): SNHLY, FYNNEI. V gave up 6 bases and J gave up 2 bases; unmatched junction bases: 9. The CDR3 loop is CASSRSGTGQETQYF. DNA of the CDR3: TGTGCCAGCAGCCGGAGCGGGACGGGTCAAGAGACCCAGTACTTC.

This sequence joins TRBV12-3 or TRBV12-4 and TRBJ1-5, with 8 nucleotides matching TRBD1. J was trimmed by 1 base and V by 4 bases; bases with no gene match: 9. The CDR3 length is 17 residues. This CDR3 reads CASSSRTGRGSNQPQHF. As DNA, the CDR3 is TGTGCCAGCAGTTCACGGACAGGGAGAGGCAGCAATCAGCCCCAGCATTTT.

V is TRBV5-1 and J is TRBJ2-1, with no clear D. CDR1 and CDR2 from the germline V gene are SGHRS and YFSETQ. V lost 1 base to trimming and J lost 6 bases, with 8 bases between them. This CDR3 is built from 13 residues. The CDR3, as DNA: TGCGCCAGCAGCTTGAGACGGCCCAATGAGCAGTTCTTC. Encoded protein: CASSLRRPNEQFF.

This clonotype was counted ten times or more. The rearrangement links TRBV12-3 or TRBV12-4 to TRBJ1-3, with 11 bases identical to TRBD1. Losses at the gene ends were 5 bases for V and 0 bases for J; bases not matched to a gene: 6. The length of the CDR3 is 17 residues. The CDR3 sequence: CASSGSGTGGSGNTIYF. CDR3 nucleotide sequence: TGTGCCAGCAGTGGCTCCGGGACAGGGGGCTCTGGAAACACCATATATTTT.

This clonotype has a handful of counts. The chain uses TRBV20-1 and TRBJ1-4; D uncertain. CDR3 size: 14 residues. The germline CDR1 and CDR2 sequences are DFQATT and SNEGSKA (reference sequence). The ends were cut back, 0 bases at V and 1 base at J, with 6 bases in the middle. In DNA, the CDR3 is TGCAGTGCTAGAGATCCGGGAACTAATGAAAAACTGTTTTTT. Its translation: CSARDPGTNEKLFF.

This clonotype was found many times. The chain combines TRBV20-1 with TRBJ2-5; TRBD2 aligns across 7 bases. V was pared by 0 bases and J by 2 bases, with 6 bases of the junction left unmatched. In germline, CDR1 is DFQATT, CDR2 SNEGSKA (reference sequence). This CDR3 spans 15 amino acids. The CDR3 loop reads CSARDPSSGQETQYF. Written as DNA, the CDR3 is TGCAGTGCTAGAGATCCATCTAGCGGACAAGAGACCCAGTACTTC.

This clonotype showed up just a few times. The chain carries TRBV12-3 or TRBV12-4 and TRBJ1-2; 9 positions match TRBD1. The length of the CDR3 is 14 residues. V gave up 2 bases and J gave up 3 bases; unmatched junction bases: 1. CDR3 sequence reads: CASSLTGGYYGYTF. The DNA for the CDR3 is TGTGCCAGCAGTTTAACAGGGGGCTACTATGGCTACACCTTC.

This clonotype was seen at least ten times. The chain recombines TRBV20-1 with TRBJ2-1, with 12 bases that match TRBD2. The V segment lost 6 bases and the J segment 7 bases; nucleotides outside the gene matches: 4. Germline-derived CDR1 and CDR2 are DFQATT and SNEGSKA (reference sequence). This CDR3 has 13 amino acids. This chain's CDR3 is CSAPGLAGNEQFF. The CDR3 DNA is TGCAGTGCCCCCGGACTAGCGGGGAATGAGCAGTTCTTC.